The entry below gives a single T cell receptor beta chain sequence along with its context. The antigen remains undetermined. This sample was taken from a study of shared clonotypes between healthy human individuals. Points from the study as a whole: Lower generation probabilities were found for non-shared clonotypes than for those shared by all four donors. The sharing of 4.5% to 6.5% of naive CD4 clonotypes was seen across a few donors. There were few donors, and this limited the genetic and exposure-history diversity represented.

Genomic DNA per cell subset filled all wells of several immunoSEQ plates. Assay used: immunoSEQ multiplex PCR; TCRdb lists only in-frame clones, some missing. This table holds 2.3 million or so clones, 90% to 95% found once. This CDR3 region has 15 residues. V lost 5 bases to trimming and J lost 10 bases; unmatched junction nucleotides: 15. Per the germline V gene, CDR1 is SQVTM and CDR2 is ANQGSEA. The sequence was obtained from a man aged 18 to 29 in good health. Some clones in this sample may be carry-over from other donors' samples. The sample taken for sequencing was naive CD4+ T cells from PBMCs. Subset noted: CD45RA+ positively selected. The genes are TRBV29-1 and TRBJ2-3, with 10 bases lining up with TRBD2. The CDR3: CSVQTGTSETGSQYF. The CDR3, as DNA: TGCAGCGTTCAGACCGGGACTAGCGAAACTGGATCGCAGTATTTT.